The T cell receptor beta chain described here comes from a study of blood T cells in healthy people across ages. About this clonotype: Antigen unknown.

Each donor was a healthy Caucasian individual from Russia, aged about 6 to 95. Investigators took about 10 milliliters of peripheral blood from every donor. Looked up from germline, CDR1 is LGHNA and CDR2 is YSLEER. This CDR3 spans 16 amino acids. Trimming took off 2 bases at V and 2 bases at J, with 14 bases between the two ends. Study conclusions and caveats: As age increased, TCR beta diversity per million T cells fell in a roughly linear fashion. More naive CD4+ cells and higher diversity marked long-lived donors relative to aged donors.

A second about 6 to 11 cycle PCR used barcoded and J-beta primers. TCRdb used MiXCR to reprocess the 5' RACE reads, holding one entry per CDR3 protein. Of 1.5 million to 2 million distinct CDR3 sequences in the sample, roughly 50% are singletons; the top ten hold 2.1%. The V gene is TRBV4-3, the J gene TRBJ2-3; D might be TRBD1 (6 bases). This sequence was found in a woman aged 40 to 50 in good health. The sample was blood. The DNA of the CDR3 is TGCGCCAGCAGCCAACAGGACAGTCTATTCACAGATACGCAGTATTTT. It is translated as CASSQQDSLFTDTQYF.